Each of the 9 T cell receptor beta chains below was sequenced from the same sample in a study of blood T cell repertoires in COVID-19. Repertoires were generated with immunoSEQ multiplex PCR, while TCRdb's copy carries only in-frame clones and drops some. The data show approximately 350,000 clones, more than 80% seen once. The source material was peripheral blood. These receptors were taken from a woman younger than 45 with COVID-19, enrolled during active disease.

This clone appeared once. The chain combines TRBV7-2 with TRBJ2-3; 8 bases fit TRBD2. This CDR3 has 19 residues. Germline V gives CDR1 SGHTA, CDR2 FQGNSA. Germline trimming cut 4 bases from V and 8 bases from J; bases unmatched to any gene: 23. CDR3 amino acids: CASSSPGGKASTPMATQYF. The CDR3 nucleotides are TGTGCCAGCAGCTCCCCGGGAGGGAAGGCTAGCACCCCTATGGCTACGCAGTATTTT.

A single count supports this clone. The J gene is TRBJ2-3, the V gene TRBV15, with D possibly matching TRBD2 (6 bases). This CDR3 region has 21 residues. Trimming removed 3 bases at V and 0 bases at J, with 28 bases between. The germline gives CDR1 LNHNV, CDR2 YYDKDF (reference sequence). CDR3 nucleotides: TGTGCCACCAGCAGTCCACCGGGCGGGCTACGGCGGGGTGAGAGCACAGATACGCAGTATTTT. It encodes CATSSPPGGLRRGESTDTQYF.

The gene calls are TRBV5-4 and TRBJ2-5, with D maybe TRBD2 (5 bases). V dropped 5 bases and J dropped 3 bases, with 11 bases sitting between them. The CDR3 extends over 13 amino acids. The germline CDR1 and CDR2 sequences are SGHNT and YYREEE (reference sequence). CDR3 nucleotides: TGTGCCAGCAGGTCGGACTTGAAAGAGACCCAGTACTTC. Protein product: CASRSDLKETQYF. Supplemented by reference TRBV5-4 and TRBJ2-5, the full variable domain reads ETGVTQSPTHLIKTRGQQVTLRCSSQSGHNTVSWYQQALGQGPQFIFQYYREEENGRGNFPPRFSGLQFPNYSSELNVNALELDDSALYLCASRSDLKETQYFGPGTRLLVL.

This CDR3 is CASFGTANTEAFF. CDR3 in DNA: TGTGCCAGCTTCGGGACAGCGAACACTGAAGCTTTCTTT. The chain is built from TRBV18 and TRBJ1-1, with 7 bases that match TRBD1. CDR3 length equals 13 residues. J gave up 1 base and V 7 bases, and 3 bases lay outside the gene matches. The germline V gene encodes CDR1 KGHSH and CDR2 LQKENI.

The chain links TRBV2 to TRBJ2-1, with 11 bases identical to TRBD1. Germline trimming cut 2 bases from V and 7 bases from J; bases unmatched to any gene: 7. Per the germline V gene, CDR1 is SNHLY and CDR2 is FYNNEI. The CDR3 is made up of 16 amino acids. The CDR3 spells CASSETPGDRGNEQFF. CDR3 DNA: TGTGCCAGCAGTGAAACCCCTGGGGACAGGGGGAATGAGCAGTTCTTC. Together with reference TRBV2 and TRBJ2-1, the CDR3 gives the full variable domain: EPEVTQTPSHQVTQMGQEVILRCVPISNHLYFYWYRQILGQKVEFLVSFYNNEISEKSEIFDDQFSVERPDGSNFTLKIRSTKLEDSAMYFCASSETPGDRGNEQFFGPGTRLTVL.

The genes are TRBV7-9 and TRBJ2-1; the D gene is possibly TRBD2 (5 bases). V gave up 5 bases and J gave up 0 bases, with 8 bases separating them. Looked up from germline, CDR1 is SEHNR and CDR2 is FQNEAQ (reference sequence). This CDR3 spans 14 amino acids. The CDR3 DNA is TGTGCCAGCAGCCTAGGGAGCTCCTACAATGAGCAGTTCTTC. It codes for CASSLGSSYNEQFF. Based on the CDR3 plus reference TRBV7-9 and TRBJ2-1, the full variable domain is DTGVSQNPRHKITKRGQNVTFRCDPISEHNRLYWYRQTLGQGPEFLTYFQNEAQLEKSRLLSDRFSAERPKGSFSTLEIQRTEQGDSAMYLCASSLGSSYNEQFFGPGTRLTVL.

The chain couples TRBV12-3 or TRBV12-4 to TRBJ1-2, with 9 positions matching TRBD1. V shed 6 bases, J shed 7 bases, and the junction held 6 bases outside the gene matches. CDR3 length: 13 residues. Here the CDR3 DNA reads TGTGCCAGCAGCAAGGACAGGGGAGGTGGCTACACCTTC. It is translated as CASSKDRGGGYTF.

The V and J genes are TRBV6-2 or TRBV6-3 and TRBJ2-3; D is perhaps TRBD2 (5 bases). The CDR3 has 13 residues. The germline gives CDR1 MNHEY, CDR2 SVGEGT. Trimming removed 2 bases from V and 5 bases from J, with 8 bases in between. This CDR3 is CASSYAGVDTQYF. In DNA, the CDR3 is TGTGCCAGCAGTTACGCGGGTGTAGATACGCAGTATTTT.

The V and J genes are TRBV9 and TRBJ2-3; 10 bases are a match to TRBD2. Germline loops: CDR1 SGDLS, CDR2 YYNGEE. V was clipped by 4 bases and J by 6 bases; unmatched bases: 8. CDR3 length equals 15 residues. CDR3 residues: CASSFSSGSMDTQYF. CDR3 DNA sequence: TGTGCCAGCAGCTTCTCTAGCGGGAGTATGGATACGCAGTATTTT.